The rows below give T cell receptor beta chains drawn from one sample of a study of cytomegalovirus exposure and HLA in healthy donors. Sequencing used immunoSEQ multiplex PCR; TCRdb keeps in-frame clones, though not all of them. Seen here are around 100,000 clones, 65% to 85% observed once, and the top ten hold roughly 2%. Material: PBMCs. These receptors originate from a woman between 40 and 50 years old in good health and CMV-seronegative. Each CDR3 is given with its conserved first and last residue.

V gene	J gene	CDR3 protein
TRBV7-9	TRBJ1-3	CASSLVYSGNTIYF
TRBV11-2	TRBJ2-2	CASSLVGLAVGGSGELFF
TRBV27	TRBJ2-2	CASSFNPGELFF
TRBV6-5	TRBJ1-2	CASSIGQGYGYTF
TRBV28	TRBJ2-5	CASSLWDSQETQYF
TRBV27	TRBJ2-3	CASSVRRGLADTQYF
TRBV9	TRBJ2-1	CASSVGTTRDEQFF
TRBV10-2	TRBJ1-4	CASSVGQGDEKLFF
TRBV7-2	TRBJ1-4	CASSVNRQFLFF
TRBV30	TRBJ2-7	CAWEKTGASYEQYF
TRBV6-8	TRBJ2-1	CASSYPVNEQFF
TRBV2	TRBJ1-5	CASSRDRGGNQPQHF